This T cell receptor beta chain was profiled in a study of shared clonotypes between healthy human individuals. Germline V gene sequence: CDR1 SQVTM, CDR2 ANQGSEA. The CDR3 is 13 residues long. V lost 4 bases to trimming and J lost 3 bases, with 13 bases between them. Original handling: From ImmunoSEQ came sequences covering only the junction and carrying no quality scores, so filtering differed. Profiling relied on immunoSEQ multiplex PCR, and the TCRdb table lists in-frame clones only, not all of them. The V and J calls and clone size are taken from that table; D and trimming were inferred from the DNA. The sample holds about half a million clones, roughly 80% seen once.

The sequenced sample consisted of PBMCs. The TCR was taken from a woman between 35 and 50 years old in good health. Some clones in this sample may be carry-over from other donors' samples. V usage is TRBV29-1 and J usage is TRBJ2-7; D is perhaps TRBD1 or TRBD2 (5 bases each). CDR3 nucleotide sequence: TGCAGCGTTGCAACAGTGGGGGTCTACGAGCAGTACTTC. This gives the protein CSVATVGVYEQYF.